The 30 T cell receptor beta chains below come from one sample, sequenced in a study of identical twins. TCRdb reprocessed the 5' RACE reads via MiXCR and lists one record per CDR3 protein. This table holds roughly 700,000 distinct CDR3 sequences, more than 6.5% found once. In addition, the sample was reused for a study of yellow fever vaccine responses in identical twins.

The sequencing sample was made of PBMCs. The receptors come from a woman aged 18-35 years in good health.

This clonotype occurred many times. This chain uses TRBV12-3 or TRBV12-4 with TRBJ1-4; maybe TRBD1 (5 bases). The V end was cut by 4 bases, the J end by 10 bases, with 13 bases between. The CDR3 has 13 amino acids. The CDR3 here is CASSYEGARKLFF. The DNA of the CDR3 is TGTGCCAGCAGTTATGAAGGGGCGCGAAAACTGTTTTTT.

This chain joins TRBV19 and TRBJ1-1, with 8 bases identical to TRBD1. This CDR3 spans 14 amino acids. With V trimmed by 5 bases and J by 4 bases, 6 bases remained unmatched. Germline CDR1 LNHDA, CDR2 SQIVND (reference sequence). The CDR3 DNA is TGTGCCAGTAGTGAGGACAGGGATCTCACTGAAGCTTTCTTT. Protein: CASSEDRDLTEAFF.

This clonotype was seen a few times. This sequence joins TRBV4-2 and TRBJ2-4; D may be TRBD2 (7 bases). The V end was cut by 1 base, the J end by 1 base, with 11 bases between. The germline CDR1 and CDR2 sequences are LGHNA and YNFKEQ. CDR3 length equals 16 residues. This CDR3 reads CASSQVEGGAKNIQYF. Written as DNA, the CDR3 is TGTGCCAGCAGCCAAGTCGAGGGGGGGGCCAAAAACATTCAGTACTTC.

The table lists this clonotype with a few counts. The chain carries TRBV27 and TRBJ2-7; D might be TRBD2 (6 bases). The CDR3 is made up of 15 amino acids. Germline CDR1 is MNHEY and CDR2 is SMNVEV (reference sequence). V dropped 6 bases and J dropped 3 bases, with 18 bases sitting between them. The CDR3: CASRREVVGLYEQYF. The CDR3 DNA reads as TGTGCCAGCAGGAGGGAGGTAGTAGGTCTCTACGAGCAGTACTTC.

The chain has TRBV2 and TRBJ1-1; TRBD1 is a possible D gene (5 bases). From germline, CDR1 is SNHLY and CDR2 FYNNEI. This CDR3 has 12 residues. V was clipped by 4 bases and J by 9 bases, with 12 bases between them. DNA of the CDR3: TGTGCCAGCAGTGCGTCCCGGGACCAAGCTTTCTTT. Protein sequence: CASSASRDQAFF.

This clonotype was counted ten times or more. J is TRBJ2-1 and V is TRBV14; maybe TRBD2 (6 bases). V was clipped by 4 bases and J by 0 bases, with 10 bases between them. Germline-derived CDR1 and CDR2 are SGHDN and FVKESK. CDR3 length: 15 amino acids. The CDR3 here is CASSPIAVSYNEQFF. The CDR3 bases are TGTGCCAGCAGCCCCATAGCGGTCTCCTACAATGAGCAGTTCTTC.

This clonotype was recorded at least ten times. The chain combines TRBV5-1 with TRBJ2-1; the D is unclear. The CDR3 extends over 12 amino acids. Between the trimmed V and J ends, which lost 0 bases and 15 bases, there was a span of 13 bases. Germline assignment: CDR1 SGHRS and CDR2 YFSETQ. CDR3 residues: CASSLGGNQLFF. CDR3 nucleotide sequence: TGCGCCAGCAGCTTGGGTGGAAATCAGCTGTTCTTC.

Ten or more counts support this clonotype. This sequence joins TRBV5-1 and TRBJ2-7; possible D gene TRBD1, 6 bases. The germline V gene encodes CDR1 SGHRS and CDR2 YFSETQ. Trimming left V 6 bases short and J 1 base short, with 11 bases between. CDR3 size: 13 residues. The CDR3 is CASTSGQSYEQYF. DNA for the CDR3: TGCGCCAGCACTTCTGGACAGTCCTACGAGCAGTACTTC.

In this sample, this clonotype turned up many times. V usage is TRBV20-1 and J usage is TRBJ1-2, with D tentatively TRBD1 (6 bases). CDR1 DFQATT and CDR2 SNEGSKA come from the germline V gene (reference sequence). The ends were cut back, 0 bases at V and 2 bases at J, with 16 bases in the middle. CDR3 length: 16 residues. CDR3 sequence: CSARDDGWGGNYGYTF. As DNA, the CDR3 is TGCAGTGCTAGAGATGACGGGTGGGGGGGCAACTATGGCTACACCTTC.

This clonotype has a handful of counts. This chain links TRBV3-1 with TRBJ2-3, with 9 bases fitting TRBD2. CDR1 is LGHDT, CDR2 YNNKEL, per germline (reference sequence). CDR3 length: 16 residues. J gave up 7 bases and V 4 bases, and 12 bases lay outside the gene matches. CDR3 amino acids: CASSPLLAGGVNTQYF. CDR3 bases: TGTGCCAGCAGCCCTCTACTAGCGGGTGGGGTCAATACGCAGTATTTT.

This clonotype was detected a few times. This chain joins TRBV6-5 and TRBJ1-2, with 9 bases that match TRBD1. Germline CDR1 MNHEY, CDR2 SVGAGI. The CDR3 spans 17 residues. V lost 2 bases and J lost 0; bases outside the gene matches: 7. In DNA, the CDR3 is TGTGCCAGCAGTTACCACTTGGGACAGGGCCCTAACTATGGCTACACCTTC. Protein: CASSYHLGQGPNYGYTF.

This rearrangement joins TRBV18 to TRBJ2-3; D unclear. V dropped 4 bases and J dropped 0 bases, with 17 bases sitting between them. This CDR3 contains 17 residues. Germline values: CDR1 KGHSH, CDR2 LQKENI. Here the CDR3 reads CASSRLQLAGSTDTQYF. The CDR3 coding sequence is TGTGCCAGCTCACGCTTACAGTTGGCAGGAAGCACAGATACGCAGTATTTT. The whole variable domain, filled in from reference TRBV18 and TRBJ2-3, reads NAGVMQNPRHLVRRRGQEARLRCSPMKGHSHVYWYRQLPEEGLKFMVYLQKENIIDESGMPKERFSAEFPKEGPSILRIQQVVRGDSAAYFCASSRLQLAGSTDTQYFGPGTRLTVL.

This clonotype came up many times. The V and J genes are TRBV5-1 and TRBJ1-1; 7 bases align to TRBD1. The J segment lost 0 bases and the V segment lost 1 base, leaving 0 bases of the junction unmatched. The V gene's germline CDR1 is SGHRS and CDR2 YFSETQ. The CDR3 is made up of 14 amino acids. The CDR3 nucleotides read TGCGCCAGCAGCTTGACAGGGGTGAACACTGAAGCTTTCTTT. Encoded protein: CASSLTGVNTEAFF.

This clonotype has a handful of counts. The chain has TRBV7-9 and TRBJ2-5; tentative D call: TRBD2 (6 bases). The CDR3 totals 16 residues. Germline CDR1 SEHNR, CDR2 FQNEAQ (reference sequence). V lost 2 bases to trimming and J lost 4 bases, with 17 bases between them. The CDR3 sequence: CASSLYPGGAGETQYF. The CDR3 DNA reads as TGTGCCAGCAGCTTATATCCCGGAGGGGCTGGAGAGACCCAGTACTTC.

The chain uses TRBV27 and TRBJ2-7; 8 bases are a match to TRBD1. Germline V CDR1 and CDR2: MNHEY, SMNVEV (reference sequence). The CDR3 length is 15 residues. V lost 5 bases to trimming and J lost 6 bases; unmatched junction nucleotides: 12. The CDR3 DNA is TGTGCCAGCAGTCCACCTACACTGACAGGGGTCGAGCAGTACTTC. Amino acid sequence: CASSPPTLTGVEQYF.

This chain connects TRBV28 to TRBJ2-2, with D tentatively TRBD1 (8 bases). Germline CDR1 reads MDHEN; CDR2 reads SYDVKM. Trimming removed 6 bases at V and 2 bases at J, with 16 bases between. The CDR3 runs to 16 residues. CDR3 in DNA: TGTGCCAGCAGGCAACAGGGGGGGTTTAACACCGGGGAGCTGTTTTTT. It translates to CASRQQGGFNTGELFF.

This clonotype was detected ten times or more. The V and J genes are TRBV7-9 and TRBJ2-7, with D perhaps matching TRBD2 (7 bases). Germline V gene lookup returns CDR1 SEHNR and CDR2 FQNEAQ (reference sequence). There are 15 residues in the CDR3. V was pared by 5 bases and J by 3 bases, with 17 bases between. CDR3 nucleotide sequence: TGTGCCAGCAGCGGGGGCCTAGCGGCCCACTACGAGCAGTACTTC. Protein sequence: CASSGGLAAHYEQYF.

V is TRBV7-2 and J is TRBJ2-5; no clear D gene. The CDR3 is made up of 13 amino acids. The V end lost 3 bases, the J end lost 3 bases, and 8 bases lay between the germline ends. Germline V gene sequence: CDR1 SGHTA, CDR2 FQGNSA. Written as DNA, the CDR3 is TGTGCCAGCAGCTTCGGTTCAGAAGAGACCCAGTACTTC. This sequence encodes CASSFGSEETQYF.

This clonotype was seen a handful of times. The rearrangement links TRBV2 to TRBJ2-5; D is perhaps TRBD1 (6 bases). Germline CDR1 SNHLY, CDR2 FYNNEI. V gave up 6 bases and J gave up 2 bases, with 16 bases separating them. This CDR3 spans 15 amino acids. The CDR3 sequence is CASSRTAKVQETQYF. Here the CDR3 DNA reads TGTGCCAGCAGCCGGACAGCGAAGGTACAAGAGACCCAGTACTTC.

This clonotype was detected only a few times. This chain connects TRBV29-1 to TRBJ2-3; 10 bases fit TRBD2. The germline V gene has CDR1 SQVTM and CDR2 ANQGSEA. Unmatched junction bases numbered 12, after V lost 5 bases and J lost 4 bases. The CDR3 loop spans 16 amino acids. Here the CDR3 DNA reads TGCAGCGTTCGTGGGACGCTAGCGGGGGCCTCAGATACGCAGTATTTT. It encodes CSVRGTLAGASDTQYF.

This clonotype has more than one count but fewer than ten. The genes are TRBV27 and TRBJ2-7, with D possibly TRBD1 on 6 matching bases. With 5 bases removed from V and 3 bases from J, the gap between germline ends came to 14 bases. Germline CDR1 MNHEY, CDR2 SMNVEV (reference sequence). There are 14 residues in the CDR3. CDR3 coding DNA: TGTGCCAGCAGTAAACACAGGGATATCTACGAGCAGTACTTC. It specifies CASSKHRDIYEQYF.

The chain recombines TRBV7-2 with TRBJ2-3, with TRBD2 matching 13 bases. The CDR3 covers 17 residues. CDR1 and CDR2 from the germline V gene are SGHTA and FQGNSA. V dropped 1 base and J dropped 7; count of bases not matched to a gene: 8. The CDR3 loop is CASSLVSGLAGENTQYF. Here the CDR3 DNA reads TGTGCCAGCAGCTTAGTCAGCGGACTAGCGGGAGAGAATACGCAGTATTTT.

This chain joins TRBV5-1 and TRBJ1-5, with no clear D. CDR3 length equals 15 residues. With 4 bases removed from V and 0 bases from J, the gap between germline ends came to 11 bases. From germline, CDR1 is SGHRS and CDR2 YFSETQ. This chain's CDR3 is CASSPGSNSNQPQHF. CDR3 bases: TGCGCCAGCAGCCCCGGCTCTAATAGCAATCAGCCCCAGCATTTT.

This clonotype was seen at least ten times. The chain joins TRBV5-6 to TRBJ1-2, with 8 bases lining up with TRBD1. The CDR3 sequence is 14 residues long. In germline, CDR1 is SGHDT, CDR2 YYEEEE. V shed 4 bases and J 2 bases; nucleotides not matched to a gene: 4. CDR3 bases: TGTGCCAGCAGCCGGGACAGGATAAACTATGGCTACACCTTC. Amino acids: CASSRDRINYGYTF.

This clonotype was seen at least ten times. CDR3 loop: CASSFRQGTQYF. In DNA form, the CDR3 reads TGTGCCAGCAGTTTTAGACAGGGTACGCAGTATTTT. J is TRBJ2-3 and V is TRBV12-3 or TRBV12-4, with TRBD1 matching over 7 bases. J was trimmed by 8 bases and V by 3 bases; bases with no gene match: 2. This CDR3 is built from 12 residues.

The chain combines TRBV9 with TRBJ2-3; TRBD1 matches 8 bases. Trimming at V came to 0 bases and at J to 2 bases, leaving 2 bases not matched to a gene. This CDR3 contains 15 residues. Germline assignment: CDR1 SGDLS and CDR2 YYNGEE. CDR3 in amino acids: CASSVAGQVTDTQYF. CDR3 coding DNA: TGTGCCAGCAGCGTAGCGGGACAGGTCACAGATACGCAGTATTTT.

This clonotype was counted ten times or more. This chain uses TRBV6-1 with TRBJ2-4; D perhaps matches TRBD2 (5 bases). The CDR3 runs to 14 residues. Germline lookup yields CDR1 MNHNS and CDR2 SASEGT. The V and J ends lost 5 bases and 2 bases respectively, with 10 bases between them. CDR3 sequence: CASSQDLTKNIQYF. The CDR3 nucleotides are TGTGCCAGCAGTCAGGACTTGACCAAAAACATTCAGTACTTC.

This clonotype has just a few counts. This chain uses TRBV5-1 with TRBJ1-6, with unresolved D. The length of the CDR3 is 15 residues. V shed 4 bases and J shed 0 bases, with 8 bases lying between them. Germline V gene data show CDR1 as SGHRS and CDR2 as YFSETQ. In DNA form, the CDR3 reads TGCGCCAGCAGCCCCCGAAGCTCCTATAATTCACCCCTCCACTTT. This gives the protein CASSPRSSYNSPLHF.

The sample holds many counts of this clonotype. The J gene is TRBJ2-2, the V gene TRBV7-9, with D maybe TRBD2 (5 bases). CDR3 size: 13 residues. Germline CDR1 reads SEHNR; CDR2 reads FQNEAQ (reference sequence). Deletions cut 6 bases from V and 0 bases from J, with 5 bases between. CDR3 in amino acids: CASRGANTGELFF. In nucleotides, the CDR3 is TGTGCCAGCAGGGGAGCGAACACCGGGGAGCTGTTTTTT.

This clonotype has only a few counts. The rearrangement uses TRBV4-3 and TRBJ2-4; either TRBD1 or TRBD2 may fit D (5 bases each). CDR3 length: 14 amino acids. CDR1 is LGHNA and CDR2 is YSLEER in the germline V gene. V was trimmed by 1 base and J by 9 bases, leaving 13 bases between them. The CDR3 loop reads CASSQGVGEPIQYF. As DNA, the CDR3 is TGCGCCAGCAGCCAAGGGGTAGGGGAGCCCATTCAGTACTTC.